The 6 T cell receptor beta chains in this list originate from one sample, sequenced in a study of T cells in placental villitis. The libraries were made with immunoSEQ v4. Clones were read by immunoSEQ multiplex PCR, and TCRdb kept only the in-frame ones, dropping some. The sample has about 710 clones, about 97% seen once. Sequencing was carried out using placental tissue containing maternal and fetal cells. The receptor source for this set is a human donor in good health; the placental T cells may come from both mother and fetus.

Only a few counts were recorded for this clone. This CDR3 is CASSAFSTNNYGYTF. DNA of the CDR3: TGTGCCAGTAGTGCCTTCAGTACAAACAACTATGGCTACACCTTC. The chain is built from TRBV19 and TRBJ1-2; D uncertain. CDR1 LNHDA and CDR2 SQIVND come from the germline V gene (reference sequence). The CDR3 has 15 residues. The V gene lost 5 bases and the J gene lost 2 bases, with 15 bases spanning the gap.

The genes are TRBV3-1 (or the pseudogene TRBV3-2) and TRBJ1-1; D possibly corresponds to TRBD1 (5 bases). Germline-derived CDR1 and CDR2 are LGHDT and YNNKEL (reference sequence). Trimming took off 2 bases at V and 3 bases at J, with 7 bases between the two ends. The CDR3 has 13 amino acids. The CDR3 DNA is TGTGCCAGCAGCCAATTAGGGGACACTGAAGCTTTCTTT. It yields the protein CASSQLGDTEAFF.

The J gene is TRBJ2-6, the V gene TRBV12-3 or TRBV12-4; D ambiguous. Trimming left V 1 base short and J 5 bases short, with 0 bases between. The CDR3 extends over 12 amino acids. The CDR3, as DNA: TGTGCCAGCAGTTTAGGGGCCAACGTCCTGACTTTC. This translates into CASSLGANVLTF.

The chain couples TRBV10-3 to TRBJ2-1, with 7 bases identical to TRBD2. With V trimmed by 3 bases and J by 4 bases, 6 bases remained unmatched. CDR3 size: 15 residues. The germline V gene has CDR1 ENHRY and CDR2 SYGVKD. CDR3 DNA sequence: TGTGCCATCAGTGATAGGAGCGGGACTTACAATGAGCAGTTCTTC. Amino acids: CAISDRSGTYNEQFF.

J is TRBJ2-7 and V is TRBV2; the match to TRBD1 covers 11 bases. J lost 2 bases, V lost 2 bases, and 8 bases had no gene match. In germline, CDR1 is SNHLY, CDR2 FYNNEI. The CDR3 spans 17 residues. The CDR3 coding sequence is TGTGCCAGCAGTGAATTTAAGGGACAGGGGGGGACCTACGAGCAGTACTTC. As protein: CASSEFKGQGGTYEQYF.

This chain joins TRBV27 and TRBJ1-1, with no clear D. Germline CDR1 MNHEY, CDR2 SMNVEV (reference sequence). This CDR3 spans 13 amino acids. The ends were cut back, 8 bases at V and 0 bases at J, with 10 bases in the middle. This CDR3 reads CASSLLMNTEAFF. As DNA, the CDR3 is TGTGCCAGCTCTCTCCTAATGAACACTGAAGCTTTCTTT.